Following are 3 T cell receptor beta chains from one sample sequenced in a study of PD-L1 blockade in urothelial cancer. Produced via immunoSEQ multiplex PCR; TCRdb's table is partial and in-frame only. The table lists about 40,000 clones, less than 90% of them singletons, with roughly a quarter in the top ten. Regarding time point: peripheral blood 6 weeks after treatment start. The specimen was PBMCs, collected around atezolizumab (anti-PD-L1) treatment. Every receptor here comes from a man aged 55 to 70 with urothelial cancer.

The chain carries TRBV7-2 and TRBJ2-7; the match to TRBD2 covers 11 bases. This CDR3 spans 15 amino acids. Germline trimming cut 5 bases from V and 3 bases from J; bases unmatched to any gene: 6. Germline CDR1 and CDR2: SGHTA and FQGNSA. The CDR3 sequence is CASSVTSGSIYEQYF. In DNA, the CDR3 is TGTGCCAGCAGCGTAACTAGCGGGAGCATCTACGAGCAGTACTTC.

The CDR3: CASSQDRSQNTGELFF. The DNA of the CDR3 is TGTGCCAGCAGCCAGGACAGGTCCCAGAACACCGGGGAGCTGTTTTTT. The chain has TRBV5-4 and TRBJ2-2; TRBD1 matches 7 bases. Trimming removed 4 bases from V and 1 base from J; junction bases left unmatched: 7. The CDR3 runs to 16 residues. The V gene's germline CDR1 is SGHNT and CDR2 YYREEE (reference sequence).

The CDR3 bases are TGTGCCACCGGGACAGGACCGAACACCGGGGAGCTGTTTTTT. This encodes CATGTGPNTGELFF. The rearrangement uses TRBV19 and TRBJ2-2; 8 nucleotides align to TRBD1. The CDR3 spans 14 residues. Germline V gene data show CDR1 as LNHDA and CDR2 as SQIVND (reference sequence). After removal of 10 bases from V and 0 bases from J, the junction contained 4 bases not matched to a gene.